This T cell receptor beta chain was documented in a study of early T cells in non-severe SARS-CoV-2 infection. Study-level information: Investigators sequenced bulk RNA drawn from unsorted whole blood, and chains remained unpaired. General study points: VDJdb-based annotation leaned toward anti-spike CD8 responses and missed private and CD4 specificities.

This clonotype was seen a few times. Its antigen is unidentified. Trimming removed 0 bases at V and 3 bases at J, with 14 bases between. Germline-derived CDR1 and CDR2 are DFQATT and SNEGSKA (reference sequence). This CDR3 contains 15 residues. Individually, cDNA molecules had unique molecular identifiers attached to them. TCRdb called the 5' RACE reads again in MiXCR, with one record for every CDR3 protein. The sample contains 85,000 to 100,000 distinct CDR3 sequences, roughly 9.6% of which appear only once. Sequencing used whole blood. The chain links TRBV20-1 to TRBJ1-1; D unclear. The sequence was obtained from an adult who was a healthcare worker with PCR-confirmed SARS-CoV-2 infection or an uninfected control (not recorded which). The CDR3 reads CSARDIGVGDTEAFF. The CDR3 region has the DNA TGCAGTGCTAGAGATATTGGAGTCGGGGACACTGAAGCTTTCTTT.